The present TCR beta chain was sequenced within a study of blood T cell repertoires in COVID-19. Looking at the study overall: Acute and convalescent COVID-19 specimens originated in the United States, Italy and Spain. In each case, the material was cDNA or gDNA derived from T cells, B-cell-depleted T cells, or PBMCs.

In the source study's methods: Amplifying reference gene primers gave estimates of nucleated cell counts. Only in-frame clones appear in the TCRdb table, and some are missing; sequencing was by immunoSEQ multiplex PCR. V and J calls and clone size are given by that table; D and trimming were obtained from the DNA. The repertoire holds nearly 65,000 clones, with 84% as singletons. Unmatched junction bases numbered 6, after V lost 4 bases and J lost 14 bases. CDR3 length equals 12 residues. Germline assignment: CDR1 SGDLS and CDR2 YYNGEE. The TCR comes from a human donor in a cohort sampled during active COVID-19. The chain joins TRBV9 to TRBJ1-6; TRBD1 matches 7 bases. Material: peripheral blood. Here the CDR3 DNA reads TGTGCCAGCAGCACTAACAGGGGCACCCTCCACTTT. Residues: CASSTNRGTLHF.